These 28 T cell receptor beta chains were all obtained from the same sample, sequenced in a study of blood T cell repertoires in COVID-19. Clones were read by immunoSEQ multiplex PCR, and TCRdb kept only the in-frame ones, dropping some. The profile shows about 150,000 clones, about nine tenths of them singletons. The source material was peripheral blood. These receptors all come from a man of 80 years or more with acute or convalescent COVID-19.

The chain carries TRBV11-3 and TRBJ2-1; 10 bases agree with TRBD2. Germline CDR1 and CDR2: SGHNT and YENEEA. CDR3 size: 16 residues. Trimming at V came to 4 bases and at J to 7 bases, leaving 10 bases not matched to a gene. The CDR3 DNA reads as TGTGCCAGCAGCTCTAGCGGGAGCCTCCCTGCGAATGAGCAGTTCTTC. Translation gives CASSSSGSLPANEQFF.

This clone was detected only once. CDR3 residues: CASSLGSDEKLFF. In nucleotides, the CDR3 is TGTGCCAGCAGCTTAGGGTCAGATGAAAAACTGTTTTTT. The chain is built from TRBV7-9 and TRBJ1-4; no reliable D call. CDR1 is SEHNR, CDR2 FQNEAQ, per germline (reference sequence). The CDR3 consists of 13 residues. With 1 base removed from V and 6 bases from J, the gap between germline ends came to 6 bases.

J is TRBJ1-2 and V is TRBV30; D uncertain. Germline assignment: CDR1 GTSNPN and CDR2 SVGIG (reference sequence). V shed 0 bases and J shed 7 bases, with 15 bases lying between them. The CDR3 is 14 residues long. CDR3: CAWSVLLGEAGYTF. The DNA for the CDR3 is TGTGCCTGGAGTGTACTGCTGGGAGAGGCTGGCTACACCTTC.

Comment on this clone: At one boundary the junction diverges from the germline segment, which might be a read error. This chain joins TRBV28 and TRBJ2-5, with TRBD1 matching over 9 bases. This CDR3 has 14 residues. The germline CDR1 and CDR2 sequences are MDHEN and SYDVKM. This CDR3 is CASIKTGGNSRGDF. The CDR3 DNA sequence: TGTGCCAGCATTAAGACAGGGGGAAACTCAAGGGGAGACTTC. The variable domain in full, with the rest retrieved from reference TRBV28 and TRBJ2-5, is DVKVTQSSRYLVKRTGEKVFLECVQDMDHENMFWYRQDPGLGLRLIYFSYDVKMKEKGDIPEGYSVSREKKERFSLILESASTNQTSMYLCASIKTGGNSRGDFGPGTRLLVL.

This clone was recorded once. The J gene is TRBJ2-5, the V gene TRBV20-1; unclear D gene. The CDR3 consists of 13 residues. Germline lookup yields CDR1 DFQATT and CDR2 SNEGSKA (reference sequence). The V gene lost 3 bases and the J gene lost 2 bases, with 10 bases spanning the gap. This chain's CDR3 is CSASLTVQETQYF. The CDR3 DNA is TGCAGTGCTAGTTTAACGGTACAAGAGACCCAGTACTTC.

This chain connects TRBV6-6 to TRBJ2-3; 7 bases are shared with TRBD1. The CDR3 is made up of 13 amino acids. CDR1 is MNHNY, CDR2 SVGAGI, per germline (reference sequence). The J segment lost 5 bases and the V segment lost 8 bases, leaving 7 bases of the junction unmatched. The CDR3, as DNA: TGTGCCAGCGCTGCAGGGGGTGGAGATACGCAGTATTTT. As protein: CASAAGGGDTQYF.

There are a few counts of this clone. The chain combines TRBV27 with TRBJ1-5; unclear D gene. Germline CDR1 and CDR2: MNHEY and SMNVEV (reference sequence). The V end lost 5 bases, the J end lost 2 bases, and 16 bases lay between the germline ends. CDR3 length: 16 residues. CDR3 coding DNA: TGTGCCAGCAGTCCGTGGATGGGTCGGGGCAATCAGCCCCAGCATTTT. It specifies CASSPWMGRGNQPQHF.

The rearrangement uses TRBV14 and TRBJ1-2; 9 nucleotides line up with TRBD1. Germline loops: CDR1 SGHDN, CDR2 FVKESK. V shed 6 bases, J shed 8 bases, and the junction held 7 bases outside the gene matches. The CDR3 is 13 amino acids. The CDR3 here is CASRQQGASGYTF. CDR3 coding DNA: TGTGCCAGCAGACAACAGGGGGCGAGCGGCTACACCTTC.

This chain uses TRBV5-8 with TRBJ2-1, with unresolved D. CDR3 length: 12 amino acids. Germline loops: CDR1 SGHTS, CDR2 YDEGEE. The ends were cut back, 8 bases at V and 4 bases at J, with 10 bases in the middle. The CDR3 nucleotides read TGTGCCAGTGTCGACGGGTACAATGAGCAGTTCTTC. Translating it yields CASVDGYNEQFF.

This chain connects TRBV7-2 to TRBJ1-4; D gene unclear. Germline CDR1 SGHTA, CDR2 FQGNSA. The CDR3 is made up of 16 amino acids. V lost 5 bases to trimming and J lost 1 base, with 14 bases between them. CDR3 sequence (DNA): TGTGCCAGCAGCCCGCGGCAATCGGGAACTAATGAAAAACTGTTTTTT. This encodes CASSPRQSGTNEKLFF.

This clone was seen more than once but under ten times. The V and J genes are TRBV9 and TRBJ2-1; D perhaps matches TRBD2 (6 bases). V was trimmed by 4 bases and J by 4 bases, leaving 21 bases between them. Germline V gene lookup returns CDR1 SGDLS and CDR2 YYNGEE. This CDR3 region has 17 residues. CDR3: CASSPTGASAEYNEQFF. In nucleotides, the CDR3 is TGTGCCAGCAGCCCCACGGGCGCTAGCGCCGAATACAATGAGCAGTTCTTC.

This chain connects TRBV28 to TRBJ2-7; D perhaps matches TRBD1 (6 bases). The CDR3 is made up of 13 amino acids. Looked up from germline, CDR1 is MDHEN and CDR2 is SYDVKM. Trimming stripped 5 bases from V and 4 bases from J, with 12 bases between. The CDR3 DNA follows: TGTGCCAGCAGTCAGGACAGCTTATACGAGCAGTACTTC. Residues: CASSQDSLYEQYF.

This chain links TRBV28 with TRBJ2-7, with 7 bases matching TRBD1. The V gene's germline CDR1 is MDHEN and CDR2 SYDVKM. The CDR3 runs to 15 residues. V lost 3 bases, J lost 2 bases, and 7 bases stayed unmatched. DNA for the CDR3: TGTGCCAGCAGTTTCCCCGGACAGGTAACCTACGAGCAGTACTTC. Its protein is CASSFPGQVTYEQYF.

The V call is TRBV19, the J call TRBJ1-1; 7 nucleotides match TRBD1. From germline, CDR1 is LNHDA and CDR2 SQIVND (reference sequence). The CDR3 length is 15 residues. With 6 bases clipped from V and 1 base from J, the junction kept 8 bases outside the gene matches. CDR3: CASSSEGAPNTEAFF. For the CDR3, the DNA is TGTGCCAGTAGCTCCGAGGGGGCGCCGAACACTGAAGCTTTCTTT.

The CDR3 loop reads CASNAGGDTGELFF. The CDR3 DNA follows: TGTGCCAGTAACGCCGGGGGAGACACCGGGGAGCTGTTTTTT. This rearrangement joins TRBV19 to TRBJ2-2; D may be TRBD2 (6 bases). Germline CDR1 LNHDA, CDR2 SQIVND (reference sequence). This CDR3 contains 14 residues. Trimming removed 7 bases at V and 3 bases at J, with 12 bases between.

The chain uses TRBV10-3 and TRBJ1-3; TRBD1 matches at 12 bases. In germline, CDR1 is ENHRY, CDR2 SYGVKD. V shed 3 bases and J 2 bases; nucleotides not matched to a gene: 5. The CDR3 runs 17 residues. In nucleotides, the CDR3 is TGTGCCATCAGTGATCGAGGGACAGGGGGCACTGGAAACACCATATATTTT. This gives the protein CAISDRGTGGTGNTIYF.

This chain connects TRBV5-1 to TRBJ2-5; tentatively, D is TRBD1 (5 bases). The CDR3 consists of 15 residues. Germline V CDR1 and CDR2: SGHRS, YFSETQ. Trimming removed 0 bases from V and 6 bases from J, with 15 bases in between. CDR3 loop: CASSLEGNSMKTQYF. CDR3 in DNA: TGCGCCAGCAGCTTGGAGGGGAATTCAATGAAGACCCAGTACTTC.

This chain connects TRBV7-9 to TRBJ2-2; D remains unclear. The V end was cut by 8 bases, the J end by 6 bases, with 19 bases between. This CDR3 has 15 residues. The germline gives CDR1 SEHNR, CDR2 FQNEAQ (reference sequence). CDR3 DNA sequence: TGTGCCAGCCGCAGCGAATTTTTAATCTCCGGGGAGCTGTTTTTT. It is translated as CASRSEFLISGELFF.

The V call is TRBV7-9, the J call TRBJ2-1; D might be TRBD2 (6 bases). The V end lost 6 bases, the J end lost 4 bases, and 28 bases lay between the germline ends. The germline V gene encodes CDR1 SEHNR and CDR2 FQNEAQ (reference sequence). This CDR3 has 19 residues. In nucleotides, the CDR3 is TGTGCCAGCAGTCCCCCCCTGCCCGAACTAGCCGGGATGTACAATGAGCAGTTCTTC. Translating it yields CASSPPLPELAGMYNEQFF. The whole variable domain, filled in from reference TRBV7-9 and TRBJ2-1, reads DTGVSQNPRHKITKRGQNVTFRCDPISEHNRLYWYRQTLGQGPEFLTYFQNEAQLEKSRLLSDRFSAERPKGSFSTLEIQRTEQGDSAMYLCASSPPLPELAGMYNEQFFGPGTRLTVL.

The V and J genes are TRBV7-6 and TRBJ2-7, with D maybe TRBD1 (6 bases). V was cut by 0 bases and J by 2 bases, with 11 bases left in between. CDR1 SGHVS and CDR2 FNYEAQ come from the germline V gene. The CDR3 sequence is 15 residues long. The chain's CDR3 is CASSLAQGSPYEQYF. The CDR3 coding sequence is TGTGCCAGCAGCTTAGCGCAGGGGTCCCCCTACGAGCAGTACTTC.

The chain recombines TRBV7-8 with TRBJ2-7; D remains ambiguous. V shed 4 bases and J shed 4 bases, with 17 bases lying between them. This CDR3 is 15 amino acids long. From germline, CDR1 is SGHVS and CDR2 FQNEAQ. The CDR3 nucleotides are TGTGCCAGCAGCTCAACGAACCTACCTCTTTACGAGCAGTACTTC. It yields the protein CASSSTNLPLYEQYF.

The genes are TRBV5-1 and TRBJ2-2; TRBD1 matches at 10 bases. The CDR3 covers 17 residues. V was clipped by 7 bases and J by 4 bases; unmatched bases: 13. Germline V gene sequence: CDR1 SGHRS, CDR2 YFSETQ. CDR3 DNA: TGCGCCAGCCTACCTAAACCCGGGACAGGGGTCACCGGGGAGCTGTTTTTT. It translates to CASLPKPGTGVTGELFF.

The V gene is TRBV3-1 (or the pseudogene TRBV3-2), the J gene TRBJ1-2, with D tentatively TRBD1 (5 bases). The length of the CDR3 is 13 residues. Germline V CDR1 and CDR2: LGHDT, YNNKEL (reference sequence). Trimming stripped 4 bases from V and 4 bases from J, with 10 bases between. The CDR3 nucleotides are TGTGCCAGCAGCCCGGCGGGGGGCTATGGCTACACCTTC. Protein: CASSPAGGYGYTF.

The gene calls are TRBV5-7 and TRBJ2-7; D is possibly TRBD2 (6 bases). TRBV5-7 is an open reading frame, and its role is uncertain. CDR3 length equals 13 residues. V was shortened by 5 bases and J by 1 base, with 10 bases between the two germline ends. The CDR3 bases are TGTGCCAGCAGGGGGGACTGTTCCTACGAGCAGTACTTC. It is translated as CASRGDCSYEQYF.

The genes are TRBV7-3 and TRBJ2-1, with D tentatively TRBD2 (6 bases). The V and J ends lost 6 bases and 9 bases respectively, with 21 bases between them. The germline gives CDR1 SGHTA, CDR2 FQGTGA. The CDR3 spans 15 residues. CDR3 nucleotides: TGTGCCAGCAGTCGTAGCGGACTGCCAGAGGGTGAGCAGTTCTTC. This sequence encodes CASSRSGLPEGEQFF.

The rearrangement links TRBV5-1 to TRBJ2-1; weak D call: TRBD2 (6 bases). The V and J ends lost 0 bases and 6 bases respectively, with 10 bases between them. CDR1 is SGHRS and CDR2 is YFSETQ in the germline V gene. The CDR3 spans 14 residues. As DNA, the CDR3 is TGCGCCAGCAGCTTGGCAATTAGCGGCAATGAGCAGTTCTTC. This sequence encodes CASSLAISGNEQFF.

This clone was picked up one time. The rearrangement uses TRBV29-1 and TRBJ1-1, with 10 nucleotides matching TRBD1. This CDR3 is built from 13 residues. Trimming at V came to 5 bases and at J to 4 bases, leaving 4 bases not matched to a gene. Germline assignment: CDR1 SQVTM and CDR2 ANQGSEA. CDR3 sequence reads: CSVWTGGFTEAFF. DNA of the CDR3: TGCAGCGTTTGGACAGGGGGGTTCACTGAAGCTTTCTTT.

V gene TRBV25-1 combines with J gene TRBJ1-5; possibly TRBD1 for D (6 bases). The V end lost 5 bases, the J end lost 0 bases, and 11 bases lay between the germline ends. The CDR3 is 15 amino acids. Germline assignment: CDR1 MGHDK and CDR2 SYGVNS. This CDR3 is CASSPRGHSNQPQHF. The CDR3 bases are TGTGCCAGCAGTCCTAGGGGACATAGCAATCAGCCCCAGCATTTT.